This is a list of T cell receptor beta chains from one sample in a study of cytomegalovirus exposure and HLA in healthy donors. Repertoires were generated with immunoSEQ multiplex PCR, while TCRdb's copy carries only in-frame clones and drops some. Found here are under 150,000 clones, around 69% of them singletons; the top ten hold around 2.6%. Sequencing was performed on PBMCs. The receptors originated from a human donor in good health. Both conserved end residues are part of each CDR3. The D gene is left open where the match is weak. Clone size is given for some rows only: seen once, a few or many times, or a class if the clone is expanded.

clone size,CDR3 length,V gene,D gene,J gene,CDR3 protein
few,15,TRBV28,-,TRBJ2-3,CASSFSQAGPDTQYF
-,15,TRBV13,TRBD1,TRBJ2-7,CASSLVGTGKYEQYF
many,17,TRBV5-6,TRBD1,TRBJ1-4,CASSFWGDDRVNEKLFF
few,18,TRBV5-4,TRBD2,TRBJ2-5,CASSTGLAGGPISETQYF
-,16,TRBV6-6,TRBD1,TRBJ1-5,CASSRPSGQGGQPQHF
-,15,TRBV2,-,TRBJ2-1,CASRTSTKHYNEQFF
few,16,TRBV28,-,TRBJ1-5,CASSLFGGLPNQPQHF
few,15,TRBV11-2,TRBD2,TRBJ2-1,CASSFRGRADNEQFF
-,13,TRBV7-2,TRBD1,TRBJ1-4,CASSRTGDEKLFF
-,14,TRBV7-7,TRBD2,TRBJ2-7,CASSLSLAVPWQYF
-,12,TRBV28,-,TRBJ1-2,CASSPAGRGYTF
-,13,TRBV5-1,-,TRBJ2-1,CASSPIGGNEQFF
-,15,TRBV12-2,-,TRBJ1-5,CASRLGRTDNQPQHF
-,16,TRBV4-2,TRBD2,TRBJ2-1,CASSRAGTSGEDEQFF
-,17,TRBV19,TRBD2,TRBJ2-3,CASSTRSGTSSPDTQYF
few,15,TRBV9,-,TRBJ2-7,CASSVEGLAGYEQYF
-,16,TRBV7-2,-,TRBJ2-2,CASSLRVDRMAGELFF
once,17,TRBV7-9,TRBD2,TRBJ2-7,CASSLGGVSGTSYEQYF
-,16,TRBV4-2,-,TRBJ2-7,CASSQDRVAASYEQYF
few,14,TRBV9,-,TRBJ2-7,CASSGGLVSYEQYF
-,15,TRBV9,-,TRBJ2-3,CASSLQGLATDTQYF
-,14,TRBV7-9,TRBD1,TRBJ1-5,CASSPTGGSQPQHF
-,16,TRBV11-2,TRBD2,TRBJ2-1,CASSLGTSGRFGEQFF
-,17,TRBV4-2,-,TRBJ2-2,CASSQDHTGANTGELFF
-,19,TRBV5-1,TRBD1,TRBJ2-6,CASSLLGQGLKVGANVLTF
few,14,TRBV6-4,TRBD1,TRBJ2-5,CASRDRVVRETQYF
-,16,TRBV7-8,TRBD2,TRBJ2-1,CASSTPLAGGNNEQFF
-,15,TRBV7-2,TRBD1,TRBJ2-7,CASSSPTGDPYEQYF
few,15,TRBV5-8,-,TRBJ1-2,CASSLDTGHNYGYTF
-,13,TRBV19,-,TRBJ2-7,CASSTDISYEQYF
-,14,TRBV11-3,TRBD2,TRBJ2-3,CASSFGGDTDTQYF
-,12,TRBV12-5,-,TRBJ2-5,CARIGGKKTQYF
-,16,TRBV7-9,-,TRBJ1-1,CSSSFGAGGRGAEAFF
-,17,TRBV5-4,TRBD2,TRBJ2-3,CASSLAWTSRMRDTQYF
-,15,TRBV27,-,TRBJ1-5,CASGPGVGSNQPQHF
-,14,TRBV2,TRBD1,TRBJ2-3,CASSRTGAGDTQYF
-,12,TRBV5-1,TRBD1,TRBJ2-7,CACRTGGSEQYF
-,16,TRBV5-6,TRBD2,TRBJ2-5,CASSGRLAGGPETQYF
-,14,TRBV6-6,TRBD1,TRBJ2-2,CASRDRGPTGELFF
-,15,TRBV5-1,-,TRBJ1-4,CASKAGAGLNEKLFF
-,15,TRBV2,-,TRBJ2-2,CASSSGVQVTGELFF
-,17,TRBV7-9,TRBD1,TRBJ1-2,CSSSLDGQGASHYGYTF
few,12,TRBV10-3,-,TRBJ1-1,CAISVHNTEAFF
-,14,TRBV18,-,TRBJ2-1,CASSPIAQRNEQFF
-,18,TRBV4-3,TRBD1,TRBJ2-3,CASSQEPTGDPSTDTQYF
-,18,TRBV7-9,-,TRBJ2-6,CSSSLGGRGTSGANVLTF
-,19,TRBV11-2,-,TRBJ2-6,CASSHPRGSLRSGANVLTF
once,15,TRBV5-6,TRBD1,TRBJ1-4,CASSPPGQVNEKLFF
-,14,TRBV9,TRBD2,TRBJ2-1,CASSVTSAYNEQFF
-,11,TRBV2,-,TRBJ1-6,CASVGEPPLHF
-,14,TRBV28,TRBD1,TRBJ1-1,CATGTGGGITEAFF
-,13,TRBV7-6,-,TRBJ2-3,CASSLGLTDTQYF
-,12,TRBV30,-,TRBJ2-6,CAWSVQANVLTF
-,15,TRBV28,-,TRBJ1-5,CASSPEGGSGEPQHF
-,13,TRBV19,-,TRBJ1-5,CASSMTEDQPQHF
-,15,TRBV5-4,TRBD2,TRBJ2-2,CASSGGGAHTGELFF